These T cell receptor beta chains were read from a single sample in a study of control samples from healthy donors and cancer patients. Some clones are missing from TCRdb's copy, which holds only in-frame ones; the method was immunoSEQ multiplex PCR. The top ten clones hold 11% to 15% of a sample with 53,000 or so clones, 87% of them seen once. The sample taken for sequencing was PBMCs. These TCRs come from a man in his sixties with head and neck cancer. Both conserved end residues are part of each CDR3. The D gene is left open where the match is weak. Clone size is given for some rows only: seen once, a few or many times, or a class if the clone is expanded.

CDR3: CASSGEPGQGNYGYTF
DNA: TGCGCCAGCAGCGGGGAGCCGGGACAGGGAAACTATGGCTACACCTTC
J: TRBJ1-2
size: -
D: TRBD1
V: TRBV5-1

CDR3: CASSLAGEGIGYGYTF
DNA: TGTGCCAGCAGCTTAGCGGGGGAGGGGATAGGCTATGGCTACACCTTC
J: TRBJ1-2
size: once
D: -
V: TRBV7-9

CDR3: CAWSTPAQETQYF
DNA: TGTGCCTGGAGTACACCAGCCCAAGAGACCCAGTACTTC
J: TRBJ2-5
size: once
D: -
V: TRBV30

CDR3: CASSRREWDEQFF
DNA: TGTGCCAGCAGCCGCAGGGAATGGGATGAGCAGTTCTTC
J: TRBJ2-1
size: -
D: -
V: TRBV7-9

CDR3: CATSSAGLAGRGTGELFF
DNA: TGTGCCACCAGCAGCGCAGGACTAGCGGGGAGGGGGACCGGGGAGCTGTTTTTT
J: TRBJ2-2
size: -
D: TRBD2
V: TRBV15

CDR3: CASSLSGSNQPQHF
DNA: TGTGCCAGCAGTTTATCGGGTAGCAATCAGCCCCAGCATTTT
J: TRBJ1-5
size: -
D: -
V: TRBV28

CDR3: CASRSSYEQYF
DNA: TGTGCCAGCAGAAGCTCCTACGAGCAGTACTTC
J: TRBJ2-7
size: -
D: -
V: TRBV28

CDR3: CASSYSPVGQPQHF
DNA: TGTGCCAGCAGTTACTCGCCGGTGGGACAGCCCCAGCATTTT
J: TRBJ1-5
size: -
D: -
V: TRBV6-6

CDR3: CASSYSTSGIYEQYF
DNA: TGTGCCAGCAGTTATTCTACTAGCGGGATCTACGAGCAGTACTTC
J: TRBJ2-7
size: -
D: TRBD2
V: TRBV27

CDR3: CASSPGTSPATQYF
DNA: TGTGCCAGCAGCCCCGGGACTAGCCCAGCTACGCAGTATTTT
J: TRBJ2-3
size: -
D: TRBD2
V: TRBV7-2

CDR3: CASSTQGTGYTEAFF
DNA: TGTGCCAGCAGCACACAGGGGACTGGGTACACTGAAGCTTTCTTT
J: TRBJ1-1
size: few
D: TRBD1
V: TRBV5-4

CDR3: CASSEASGQAGYGYTF
DNA: TGTGCCAGCAGTGAAGCCTCGGGACAGGCGGGATATGGCTACACCTTC
J: TRBJ1-2
size: -
D: TRBD1
V: TRBV6-1

CDR3: CASSLSEGGKANYGYTF
DNA: TGTGCCAGCAGTTTATCGGAGGGGGGCAAAGCGAACTATGGCTACACCTTC
J: TRBJ1-2
size: once
D: -
V: TRBV28

CDR3: CAISENRGPTEQFF
DNA: TGTGCCATCAGTGAGAATCGCGGGCCAACGGAGCAGTTCTTC
J: TRBJ2-1
size: once
D: -
V: TRBV10-3

CDR3: CASSRGGTSGSYEQYF
DNA: TGTGCCAGTAGCCGAGGAGGGACTAGCGGGAGTTACGAGCAGTACTTC
J: TRBJ2-7
size: -
D: TRBD2
V: TRBV19

CDR3: CASSWGQLDEQFF
DNA: TGTGCCAGCAGCTGGGGACAGCTCGATGAGCAGTTCTTC
J: TRBJ2-1
size: -
D: TRBD1
V: TRBV5-8

CDR3: CASSSPGQGSYGYTF
DNA: TGTGCCAGCAGCTCACCGGGACAGGGGAGCTATGGCTACACCTTC
J: TRBJ1-2
size: -
D: TRBD1
V: TRBV5-5

CDR3: CASSLRQAKFGSPLHF
DNA: TGTGCCAGCAGCTTGCGACAGGCCAAATTTGGTTCACCCCTCCACTTT
J: TRBJ1-6
size: few
D: -
V: TRBV7-2

CDR3: CASSQARANYGYTF
DNA: TGCGCCAGCAGCCAAGCCAGAGCTAACTATGGCTACACCTTC
J: TRBJ1-2
size: -
D: -
V: TRBV4-3

CDR3: CASSIGARSNQPQHF
DNA: TGTGCCAGTAGTATAGGGGCGAGAAGCAATCAGCCCCAGCATTTT
J: TRBJ1-5
size: -
D: -
V: TRBV19

CDR3: CASSGRDVGYEQYF
DNA: TGTGCCAGCAGCGGCCGGGACGTAGGCTACGAGCAGTACTTC
J: TRBJ2-7
size: -
D: -
V: TRBV5-6

CDR3: CASSLARGLAGELFF
DNA: TGTGCCAGCAGCTTAGCTCGGGGGCTAGCCGGGGAGCTGTTTTTT
J: TRBJ2-2
size: -
D: -
V: TRBV11-2

CDR3: CASSPRTGSTDTQYF
DNA: TGTGCCAGCAGCCCCCGGACAGGGTCGACAGATACGCAGTATTTT
J: TRBJ2-3
size: -
D: TRBD1
V: TRBV9

CDR3: CASSFMGTSYEQYF
DNA: TGCGCCAGCAGCTTTATGGGGACCTCCTACGAGCAGTACTTC
J: TRBJ2-7
size: once
D: -
V: TRBV5-1

CDR3: CASSFDPGVGNTEAFF
DNA: TGTGCCAGCAGTTTCGATCCGGGGGTTGGGAACACTGAAGCTTTCTTT
J: TRBJ1-1
size: -
D: -
V: TRBV28

CDR3: CASSQDPQRDRELFF
DNA: TGTGCCAGCAGCCAAGATCCTCAAAGGGATCGGGAGCTGTTTTTT
J: TRBJ2-2
size: -
D: -
V: TRBV14

CDR3: CASGRLDHLPDTQYF
DNA: TGTGCCAGCGGACGACTAGACCATTTACCAGATACGCAGTATTTT
J: TRBJ2-3
size: -
D: -
V: TRBV5-8

CDR3: CASSEALATPNTEAFF
DNA: TGTGCCAGCAGTGAAGCGCTTGCCACGCCGAACACTGAAGCTTTCTTT
J: TRBJ1-1
size: -
D: -
V: TRBV2

CDR3: CASSHPPKNIQYF
DNA: TGTGCCAGCAGTCATCCACCCAAAAACATTCAGTACTTC
J: TRBJ2-4
size: -
D: -
V: TRBV11-2

CDR3: CATATALGTGGNTGELFF
DNA: TGTGCCACCGCAACAGCTCTCGGGACAGGGGGTAACACCGGGGAGCTGTTTTTT
J: TRBJ2-2
size: -
D: TRBD1
V: TRBV24-1

CDR3: CASSSDRSLTEAFF
DNA: TGTGCCAGCAGCTCGGACCGTTCTCTCACTGAAGCTTTCTTT
J: TRBJ1-1
size: -
D: -
V: TRBV7-9

CDR3: CASSLNFDGYTF
DNA: TGTGCCAGCAGTTTAAATTTTGATGGCTACACCTTC
J: TRBJ1-2
size: few
D: -
V: TRBV28

CDR3: CASREKDRYKETQYF
DNA: TGTGCCAGCAGGGAAAAGGACAGATACAAAGAGACCCAGTACTTC
J: TRBJ2-5
size: -
D: -
V: TRBV28

CDR3: CASSPIFPFPNYGYTF
DNA: TGTGCCAGCAGCCCCATTTTCCCCTTCCCCAACTATGGCTACACCTTC
J: TRBJ1-2
size: -
D: -
V: TRBV3-1/TRBV3-2

CDR3: CAWSYDLGYTF
DNA: TGTGCCTGGAGTTACGACCTCGGCTACACCTTC
J: TRBJ1-2
size: -
D: -
V: TRBV30

CDR3: CASSPRLAGVRTDTQYF
DNA: TGTGCCAGCAGCCCTAGACTAGCGGGAGTTCGCACAGATACGCAGTATTTT
J: TRBJ2-3
size: -
D: TRBD2
V: TRBV7-9

CDR3: CASSLAPGGINEKLFF
DNA: TGTGCCAGCAGCTTAGCGCCGGGGGGTATTAATGAAAAACTGTTTTTT
J: TRBJ1-4
size: -
D: -
V: TRBV7-2

CDR3: CASHSVGGWDEQFF
DNA: TGTGCCAGCCACAGTGTCGGCGGTTGGGATGAGCAGTTCTTC
J: TRBJ2-1
size: -
D: -
V: TRBV28

CDR3: CASSEAPYYEQFF
DNA: TGTGCCAGCAGTGAAGCCCCTTACTATGAGCAGTTCTTC
J: TRBJ2-1
size: -
D: -
V: TRBV25-1

CDR3: CASSPQRPDPARSPLHF
DNA: TGTGCCAGTAGCCCCCAGCGCCCCGATCCCGCCCGATCACCCCTCCACTTT
J: TRBJ1-6
size: -
D: -
V: TRBV19

CDR3: CASSPTGYEAFF
DNA: TGTGCCAGCTCACCCACGGGGTATGAAGCTTTCTTT
J: TRBJ1-1
size: once
D: -
V: TRBV18

CDR3: CASSLLFNQPQHF
DNA: TGTGCCAGCAGCTTGTTGTTCAATCAGCCCCAGCATTTT
J: TRBJ1-5
size: once
D: -
V: TRBV5-8

CDR3: CASSLALQGRDEKLFF
DNA: TGTGCCAGCAGCTTGGCCCTGCAGGGGCGGGATGAAAAACTGTTTTTT
J: TRBJ1-4
size: -
D: -
V: TRBV5-8

CDR3: CASHRGSNGPYNEQFF
DNA: TGTGCCAGCCATCGAGGGAGTAATGGCCCCTACAATGAGCAGTTCTTC
J: TRBJ2-1
size: -
D: -
V: TRBV27

CDR3: CASSSSTGQALWFYEQYF
DNA: TGTGCCAGCAGCTCTAGCACAGGACAGGCTCTATGGTTCTACGAGCAGTACTTC
J: TRBJ2-7
size: -
D: -
V: TRBV12-1

CDR3: CASRDRATGNTIYF
DNA: TGTGCCAGCAGGGACAGGGCGACTGGAAACACCATATATTTT
J: TRBJ1-3
size: -
D: TRBD1
V: TRBV19

CDR3: CASSLDRGTEAFF
DNA: TGTGCCAGCAGTTTAGATCGGGGGACTGAAGCTTTCTTT
J: TRBJ1-1
size: few
D: -
V: TRBV27

CDR3: CASSYRATYEQYF
DNA: TGTGCCAGCAGTTACAGGGCCACCTACGAGCAGTACTTC
J: TRBJ2-7
size: -
D: -
V: TRBV6-2/TRBV6-3

CDR3: CASSLLTGSNTEAFF
DNA: TGTGCCAGCAGCTTACTTACAGGGTCGAACACTGAAGCTTTCTTT
J: TRBJ1-1
size: -
D: -
V: TRBV11-2

CDR3: CASSRTVNTGELFF
DNA: TGTGCCAGCAGCCGGACCGTGAACACCGGGGAGCTGTTTTTT
J: TRBJ2-2
size: -
D: -
V: TRBV13